This TCR beta chain was recovered during a study of blood T cell repertoires in COVID-19. About the research overall: Sources were T cells, B-cell-depleted T cells, or PBMCs; the material itself was cDNA or gDNA.

Source study methods: Reference gene primer amplification gave estimated nucleated cell counts. The data were produced by immunoSEQ multiplex PCR, yet TCRdb's version contains in-frame clones alone and is incomplete. V and J calls and clone size are those listed in that table; D and trimming were worked out from the DNA. Here the sample spans around 130,000 clones, roughly 83% being singletons. The CDR3 has 14 residues. Sequenced material: peripheral blood. The chain is built from TRBV21-1 and TRBJ1-1. TRBV21-1 is a known pseudogene. The TCR was taken from a man aged 60 to 69 with acute or convalescent COVID-19. DNA for the CDR3: TGTGCCAGCAGCTGCCATCGGTGCAACACTGAAGCTTTCTTT. Its translation: CASSCHRCNTEAFF.